This entry lists 27 T cell receptor beta chains sequenced from one sample in a study of blood T cell repertoires in COVID-19. The assay was immunoSEQ multiplex PCR, and TCRdb's table has in-frame clones only and misses some. The repertoire holds 430,000 or so clones, with over 85% as singletons. Specimen: peripheral blood. These receptors all come from a young man with COVID-19, enrolled during active disease.

V usage is TRBV6-6 and J usage is TRBJ2-2; the match to TRBD2 covers 11 bases. J lost 5 bases, V lost 5 bases, and 7 bases had no gene match. Germline lookup yields CDR1 MNHNY and CDR2 SVGAGI (reference sequence). CDR3 size: 16 residues. This chain's CDR3 is CASSSRLAGQTGELFF. CDR3 bases: TGTGCCAGCAGTAGCAGACTAGCGGGACAGACCGGGGAGCTGTTTTTT.

The V and J genes are TRBV27 and TRBJ2-7; D is perhaps TRBD1 (5 bases). This CDR3 is built from 12 residues. CDR1 and CDR2 from the germline V gene are MNHEY and SMNVEV (reference sequence). V lost 5 bases, J lost 7 bases, and 12 bases lay in between. The DNA for the CDR3 is TGTGCCAGCAGTCCTGACAGATTTGAGCAGTACTTC. Translating gives CASSPDRFEQYF.

The chain couples TRBV6-2 or TRBV6-3 to TRBJ1-1; 8 nucleotides agree with TRBD1. With 2 bases clipped from V and 1 base from J, the junction kept 12 bases outside the gene matches. This CDR3 contains 18 residues. Germline loops: CDR1 MNHEY, CDR2 SVGEGT. CDR3 nucleotides: TGTGCCAGCAGTTACCCTTCCGATTCAGGGACAGGGAACACTGAAGCTTTCTTT. This encodes CASSYPSDSGTGNTEAFF.

The chain links TRBV5-1 to TRBJ1-5, with 9 nucleotides matching TRBD1. This CDR3 has 15 residues. The germline V gene has CDR1 SGHRS and CDR2 YFSETQ. V shed 4 bases, J shed 6 bases, and the junction held 8 bases outside the gene matches. CDR3 residues: CASSEGTGNSQPQHF. In DNA form, the CDR3 reads TGCGCCAGCAGCGAAGGGACAGGGAATTCTCAGCCCCAGCATTTT. Full variable domain (remainder filled in from reference TRBV5-1 and TRBJ1-5): KAGVTQTPRYLIKTRGQQVTLSCSPISGHRSVSWYQQTPGQGLQFLFEYFSETQRNKGNFPGRFSGRQFSNSRSEMNVSTLELGDSALYLCASSEGTGNSQPQHFGDGTRLSIL.

The J gene is TRBJ2-1, the V gene TRBV27, with TRBD2 identical over 8 bases. V trimming: 2 bases; J trimming: 6 bases; junction bases outside the gene matches: 6. This CDR3 contains 15 residues. CDR1 and CDR2 (germline): MNHEY, SMNVEV (reference sequence). The CDR3 nucleotides are TGTGCCAGCAGTTTAGTAGCGGGATGGGGCAATGAGCAGTTCTTC. Protein: CASSLVAGWGNEQFF.

The rearrangement links TRBV19 to TRBJ1-1; 7 bases agree with TRBD1. CDR3 length equals 14 residues. V shed 4 bases and J 1 base; nucleotides not matched to a gene: 3. CDR1 is LNHDA, CDR2 SQIVND, per germline (reference sequence). CDR3 nucleotides: TGTGCCAGTAGTAGCAGACAGGGGAACACTGAAGCTTTCTTT. This sequence encodes CASSSRQGNTEAFF.

This clone was seen only once. V gene TRBV10-3 combines with J gene TRBJ2-7, with D possibly matching TRBD2 (7 bases). The CDR3 runs to 14 residues. Deletions cut 8 bases from V and 0 bases from J, with 14 bases between. Per the germline V gene, CDR1 is ENHRY and CDR2 is SYGVKD. CDR3 DNA: TGTGCCATCGCCTTAGGGGGGGGCTCCTACGAGCAGTACTTC. It codes for CAIALGGGSYEQYF.

V is TRBV6-2 or TRBV6-3 and J is TRBJ2-1; 12 bases are shared with TRBD2. CDR1 is MNHEY, CDR2 SVGEGT, per germline. The CDR3 has 15 residues. The junction had 8 bases not matched to a gene; V was cut back by 5 bases and J by 9 bases. CDR3 nucleotides: TGTGCCAGCAGTGAGCTAGCGGGGGGGCGCGGTGAGCAGTTCTTC. Its protein product is CASSELAGGRGEQFF.

The genes are TRBV13 and TRBJ2-2; 14 bases agree with TRBD2. V gave up 6 bases and J gave up 4 bases; unmatched junction bases: 19. CDR1 PRHDT and CDR2 FYEKMQ come from the germline V gene (reference sequence). The length of the CDR3 is 21 residues. For the CDR3, the DNA is TGTGCCAGCAGGAACTCATACGACTCGGGACTAGCGGGAGTAGGCACCGGGGAGCTGTTTTTT. It encodes CASRNSYDSGLAGVGTGELFF.

The chain has TRBV11-3 and TRBJ2-7; a weak D match, TRBD2 (5 bases). V was clipped by 0 bases and J by 10 bases, with 19 bases between them. This CDR3 region has 15 residues. The germline CDR1 and CDR2 sequences are SGHNT and YENEEA. The CDR3 DNA reads TGTGCCAGCAGCTTAGATCCCGCTTCGGAAGCGGTTCAGTACTTC. Translation: CASSLDPASEAVQYF.

The CDR3 bases are TGTGCCAGCAGCTCTCGGGGATGGTACGAGCAGTACTTC. The encoded protein is CASSSRGWYEQYF. The chain recombines TRBV12-3 or TRBV12-4 with TRBJ2-7; D perhaps matches TRBD2 (5 bases). The germline V and J ends were trimmed by 6 bases and 4 bases, with 13 bases remaining between them. The CDR3 covers 13 residues.

The chain uses TRBV12-5 and TRBJ2-5; 8 bases are a match to TRBD1. Losses at the gene ends were 2 bases for V and 4 bases for J; bases not matched to a gene: 6. CDR1 and CDR2 (germline): LGHNT, FRNRAP. The CDR3 has 15 residues. The CDR3 DNA reads TGTGCTAGTGGTTTGCCCGGGACAGGTCGAGAGACCCAGTACTTC. It is translated as CASGLPGTGRETQYF.

The V gene is TRBV10-2, the J gene TRBJ2-1; D gene uncertain. The CDR3 extends over 13 amino acids. V was trimmed by 7 bases and J by 2 bases, leaving 9 bases between them. Germline V gives CDR1 WSHSY, CDR2 SAAADI. The CDR3 coding sequence is TGCGCCAGCACTCTCGACACCTACAATGAGCAGTTCTTC. This translates into CASTLDTYNEQFF.

The rearrangement links TRBV7-8 to TRBJ2-7; D possibly corresponds to TRBD1 (7 bases). This CDR3 contains 15 residues. Looked up from germline, CDR1 is SGHVS and CDR2 is FQNEAQ. The ends were cut back, 5 bases at V and 3 bases at J, with 17 bases in the middle. CDR3 sequence reads: CASSPLGGTVYEQYF. The CDR3 bases are TGTGCCAGCAGCCCTCTGGGCGGGACAGTCTACGAGCAGTACTTC.

This clone has a single count. J is TRBJ1-1 and V is TRBV12-3 or TRBV12-4, with unresolved D. V shed 2 bases and J shed 7 bases, with 11 bases lying between them. The CDR3 is 13 amino acids. Written as DNA, the CDR3 is TGTGCCAGCAGTTTAAACCGCCTGAGTGAAGCTTTCTTT. As protein: CASSLNRLSEAFF.

V usage is TRBV5-1 and J usage is TRBJ2-1; D might be TRBD2 (5 bases). The CDR3 runs 19 residues. Trimming left V 2 bases short and J 0 bases short, with 21 bases between. Germline assignment: CDR1 SGHRS and CDR2 YFSETQ. The CDR3 protein is CASSFRDSTFYSSYNEQFF. As DNA, the CDR3 is TGCGCCAGCAGCTTCCGGGATTCGACCTTCTATAGCTCCTACAATGAGCAGTTCTTC.

The J gene is TRBJ2-6, the V gene TRBV7-9, with D tentatively TRBD2 (6 bases). The CDR3 loop spans 16 amino acids. With 6 bases removed from V and 3 bases from J, the gap between germline ends came to 15 bases. Germline assignment: CDR1 SEHNR and CDR2 FQNEAQ (reference sequence). The CDR3 protein is CASSPFAGNGANVLTF. The DNA for the CDR3 is TGTGCCAGCAGTCCTTTTGCGGGGAATGGGGCCAACGTCCTGACTTTC. The whole variable domain, filled in from reference TRBV7-9 and TRBJ2-6, reads DTGVSQNPRHKITKRGQNVTFRCDPISEHNRLYWYRQTLGQGPEFLTYFQNEAQLEKSRLLSDRFSAERPKGSFSTLEIQRTEQGDSAMYLCASSPFAGNGANVLTFGAGSRLTVL.

The rearrangement links TRBV7-9 to TRBJ2-1, with TRBD1 matching 7 bases. Germline V CDR1 and CDR2: SEHNR, FQNEAQ (reference sequence). The CDR3 loop spans 15 amino acids. V lost 3 bases and J lost 2; bases outside the gene matches: 4. Here the CDR3 reads CASSFVQGTYNEQFF. The DNA of the CDR3 is TGTGCCAGCAGCTTCGTACAGGGGACCTACAATGAGCAGTTCTTC.

CDR3 sequence: CVWKRPSSYEQYF. CDR3 DNA sequence: TGTGTCTGGAAGAGGCCCTCCTCCTACGAGCAGTACTTC. J is TRBJ2-7 and V is TRBV5-4, with unresolved D. The CDR3 consists of 13 residues. Germline V gene data show CDR1 as SGHNT and CDR2 as YYREEE (reference sequence).

The chain joins TRBV28 to TRBJ2-1; possible D gene TRBD2, 6 bases. Trimming took 6 bases from V and 4 from J, leaving 16 bases between them. This CDR3 region has 15 residues. Germline values: CDR1 MDHEN, CDR2 SYDVKM. CDR3 nucleotide sequence: TGTGCCAGCAGCCCCCTTAGCGGAAGTTACAATGAGCAGTTCTTC. Translating gives CASSPLSGSYNEQFF.

The rearrangement uses TRBV9 and TRBJ2-1; TRBD2 aligns across 9 bases. Trimming at V came to 4 bases and at J to 5 bases, leaving 7 bases not matched to a gene. The CDR3 is 15 amino acids. The germline V gene encodes CDR1 SGDLS and CDR2 YYNGEE. The CDR3, as DNA: TGTGCCAGCAGCCTTAGCGGGAGCCTTAACAATGAGCAGTTCTTC. Translating it yields CASSLSGSLNNEQFF.

The V gene is TRBV7-9, the J gene TRBJ2-7; D is perhaps TRBD1 (6 bases). V lost 0 bases and J lost 3, with 12 bases in between. Per the germline V gene, CDR1 is SEHNR and CDR2 is FQNEAQ (reference sequence). The CDR3 covers 15 residues. The CDR3 region is CASSLAGTRGYEQYF. The CDR3 DNA follows: TGTGCCAGCAGCTTAGCAGGGACCAGGGGCTACGAGCAGTACTTC.

The chain recombines TRBV18 with TRBJ2-7; tentatively, D is TRBD2 (5 bases). V gave up 0 bases and J gave up 6 bases, with 12 bases separating them. The CDR3 loop spans 14 amino acids. Germline lookup yields CDR1 KGHSH and CDR2 LQKENI. CDR3 protein: CASSPPAHAGEQYF. CDR3 nucleotide sequence: TGTGCCAGCTCACCACCGGCACACGCGGGCGAGCAGTACTTC.

This clone has only one observation. This chain uses TRBV7-8 with TRBJ2-6, with D uncertain. The ends were cut back, 5 bases at V and 0 bases at J, with 5 bases in the middle. The length of the CDR3 is 14 residues. CDR1 SGHVS and CDR2 FQNEAQ come from the germline V gene. The CDR3 protein is CASSPFSGANVLTF. The CDR3 region has the DNA TGTGCCAGCAGCCCCTTCTCTGGGGCCAACGTCCTGACTTTC.

V usage is TRBV6-6 and J usage is TRBJ2-3, with TRBD2 matching 7 bases. CDR3 size: 16 residues. With 10 bases clipped from V and 0 bases from J, the junction kept 13 bases outside the gene matches. Germline values: CDR1 MNHNY, CDR2 SVGAGI (reference sequence). CDR3 nucleotides: TGTGCCACCAAAAACCCGGGGGGTCCTAGCACAGATACGCAGTATTTT. Translation gives CATKNPGGPSTDTQYF.

The chain employs TRBV7-9 and TRBJ1-4; no clear D gene. CDR3 size: 14 residues. Trimming took off 4 bases at V and 7 bases at J, with 13 bases between the two ends. In germline, CDR1 is SEHNR, CDR2 FQNEAQ (reference sequence). This CDR3 is CASSSGSLSEKLFF. DNA for the CDR3: TGTGCCAGCAGCTCCGGGTCGCTGTCTGAAAAACTGTTTTTT.

J is TRBJ2-5 and V is TRBV12-3 or TRBV12-4, with 8 bases that match TRBD2. CDR3 length equals 12 residues. After removal of 6 bases from V and 5 bases from J, the junction contained 2 bases not matched to a gene. The CDR3 DNA follows: TGTGCCAGCAGAATAGCGGGGGAGACCCAGTACTTC. It is translated as CASRIAGETQYF.